A single sample gave rise to the 19 T cell receptor beta chains below, sequenced in a study of regulatory and conventional T cells in RAG deficiency. TCRdb's copy holds only in-frame clones and misses some; the assay was immunoSEQ multiplex PCR. Of some 1,000 clones in the sample, over 80% were seen once. The sorted conventional CD4+ T cells were CD25-low and CD127-high, with genomic DNA sequenced. Sequenced input: CD4+ effector T cells sorted from blood. The receptors were gathered from a human donor with RAG deficiency presenting as combined immunodeficiency.

CDR3 nucleotides: TGTGCCATCAGGTTCACAGATACGCAGTATTTT. Amino acid sequence: CAIRFTDTQYF. The chain uses TRBV10-3 and TRBJ2-3, with D hard to call. The CDR3 spans 11 residues. V lost 6 bases to trimming and J lost 2 bases, with 3 bases between them. Germline-derived CDR1 and CDR2 are ENHRY and SYGVKD.

V is TRBV9 and J is TRBJ2-3; D call uncertain. Germline CDR1 SGDLS, CDR2 YYNGEE. Trimming stripped 0 bases from V and 5 bases from J, with 4 bases between. This CDR3 has 12 residues. The CDR3 bases are TGTGCCAGCAGCGTAGATAAAGATACGCAGTATTTT. Protein product: CASSVDKDTQYF.

The chain recombines TRBV11-2 with TRBJ2-7; D is undetermined. Deletions cut 2 bases from V and 3 bases from J, with 2 bases between. CDR1 SGHAT and CDR2 FQNNGV come from the germline V gene. This CDR3 spans 11 amino acids. The CDR3 DNA follows: TGTGCCAGCAGCTTATTCTACGAGCAGTACTTC. As protein: CASSLFYEQYF.

The rearrangement uses TRBV6-5 and TRBJ2-3; no clear D. Germline V lookup: CDR1 MNHEY, CDR2 SVGAGI. Trimming took off 6 bases at V and 0 bases at J, with 7 bases between the two ends. The CDR3 has 13 residues. CDR3 in amino acids: CASRTTSTDTQYF. DNA for the CDR3: TGTGCCAGCAGGACAACTAGCACAGATACGCAGTATTTT.

The rearrangement uses TRBV29-1 and TRBJ2-6; D ambiguous. V lost 5 bases to trimming and J lost 5 bases, with 16 bases between them. Germline V CDR1 and CDR2: SQVTM, ANQGSEA. The CDR3 length is 15 residues. In DNA form, the CDR3 reads TGCAGCGTTTGTCTGTCACTAAGTCGGGCCAACGTCCTGACTTTC. Its protein is CSVCLSLSRANVLTF. Using reference TRBV29-1 and TRBJ2-6 for the parts outside the CDR3, the full variable domain is SAVISQKPSRDICQRGTSLTIQCQVDSQVTMMFWYRQQPGQSLTLIATANQGSEATYESGFVIDKFPISRPNLTFSTLTVSNMSPEDSSIYLCSVCLSLSRANVLTFGAGSRLTVL.

The chain has TRBV6-5 and TRBJ2-7; D call uncertain. CDR3 size: 11 residues. V was cut by 2 bases and J by 5 bases, with 4 bases left in between. Germline CDR1 MNHEY, CDR2 SVGAGI. This CDR3 is CASSYIHEQYF. CDR3 coding DNA: TGTGCCAGCAGTTACATCCACGAGCAGTACTTC.

The chain combines TRBV10-3 with TRBJ1-1; no reliable D call. Germline lookup yields CDR1 ENHRY and CDR2 SYGVKD. This CDR3 spans 12 amino acids. Trimming took 8 bases from V and 4 from J, leaving 11 bases between them. The CDR3 bases are TGTGCCATCGGAGAAGTCAGCACTGAAGCTTTCTTT. It specifies CAIGEVSTEAFF.

The rearrangement joins TRBV7-6 to TRBJ1-4; no reliable D call. From germline, CDR1 is SGHVS and CDR2 FNYEAQ. Trimming stripped 5 bases from V and 7 bases from J, with 11 bases between. There are 13 residues in the CDR3. The CDR3 DNA follows: TGTGCCAGCAGCCCCGGGCCGTCTGAAAAACTGTTTTTT. Protein product: CASSPGPSEKLFF.

The rearrangement uses TRBV28 and TRBJ1-4; D ambiguous. Trimming took off 6 bases at V and 0 bases at J, with 11 bases between the two ends. CDR1 is MDHEN, CDR2 SYDVKM, per germline. This CDR3 has 15 amino acids. CDR3 sequence (DNA): TGTGCCAGCAGGAATTGGTTGGCAACTAATGAAAAACTGTTTTTT. Encoded protein: CASRNWLATNEKLFF.

The chain employs TRBV16 and TRBJ1-2; D gene ambiguous. CDR1 and CDR2 (germline): KGHSY, FQNENV. V lost 5 bases, J lost 4 bases, and 23 bases lay in between. This CDR3 has 17 residues. The CDR3 here is CASSILVVVRKIYGYTF. As DNA, the CDR3 is TGTGCCAGCAGCATTCTCGTGGTCGTTAGAAAGATCTATGGCTACACCTTC.

The chain recombines TRBV6-6 with TRBJ2-7; unclear D gene. This CDR3 spans 10 amino acids. CDR1 and CDR2 (germline): MNHNY, SVGAGI (reference sequence). V shed 8 bases and J shed 2 bases, with 4 bases lying between them. The CDR3 sequence is CASGAYEQYF. In nucleotides, the CDR3 is TGTGCCAGCGGGGCCTACGAGCAGTACTTC.

The chain recombines TRBV27 with TRBJ1-5; D gene ambiguous. CDR3 length: 12 residues. The germline CDR1 and CDR2 sequences are MNHEY and SMNVEV (reference sequence). V lost 3 bases and J 3 bases, leaving 3 bases between the germline ends. The chain's CDR3 is CASSFLNQPQHF. In DNA form, the CDR3 reads TGTGCCAGCAGTTTTCTCAATCAGCCCCAGCATTTT.

The genes are TRBV28 and TRBJ1-2; D remains unclear. Germline CDR1 reads MDHEN; CDR2 reads SYDVKM. CDR3 length equals 12 residues. Trimming removed 2 bases from V and 8 bases from J, with 9 bases in between. CDR3 residues: CASSLVGGGYTF. DNA of the CDR3: TGTGCCAGCAGTTTAGTGGGCGGCGGCTACACCTTC.

The chain combines TRBV10-3 with TRBJ2-3; D ambiguous. V was shortened by 3 bases and J by 0 bases, with 4 bases between the two germline ends. This CDR3 has 13 residues. Germline values: CDR1 ENHRY, CDR2 SYGVKD. The CDR3 loop reads CAISETSTDTQYF. The CDR3 DNA follows: TGTGCCATCAGTGAAACTAGCACAGATACGCAGTATTTT.

This clone has more than one count but fewer than ten. The V and J genes are TRBV19 and TRBJ1-4; D is uncertain. Germline V gene lookup returns CDR1 LNHDA and CDR2 SQIVND (reference sequence). The CDR3 sequence is 11 residues long. Trimming cost V 11 bases and J 4 bases, with 8 bases left between them. For the CDR3, the DNA is TGTGCCTCATGGTTTAATGAAAAACTGTTTTTT. It encodes CASWFNEKLFF.

The chain carries TRBV25-1 and TRBJ1-5, with unresolved D. Germline V gives CDR1 MGHDK, CDR2 SYGVNS. Trimming removed 5 bases at V and 0 bases at J, with 5 bases between. The CDR3 loop spans 13 amino acids. Here the CDR3 DNA reads TGTGCCAGCAGTAGGTCTAGCAATCAGCCCCAGCATTTT. Its translation is CASSRSSNQPQHF.

The chain is built from TRBV7-2 and TRBJ1-5; D uncertain. V dropped 1 base and J dropped 3 bases, with 4 bases sitting between them. The CDR3 totals 13 residues. The germline V gene encodes CDR1 SGHTA and CDR2 FQGNSA. The CDR3 DNA sequence: TGTGCCAGCAGCTTAGGGAACAATCAGCCCCAGCATTTT. Protein sequence: CASSLGNNQPQHF.

To note about this clone: Other DNA sequences in the same sample also yield this CDR3. The chain uses TRBV11-2 and TRBJ1-4, with D hard to call. The CDR3 extends over 11 amino acids. The V and J ends lost 5 bases and 8 bases respectively, with 6 bases between them. Germline values: CDR1 SGHAT, CDR2 FQNNGV. CDR3 bases: TGTGCCAGCAGCCTATGGGAAAAACTGTTTTTT. Amino acids: CASSLWEKLFF.

This clone was observed once. The chain combines TRBV18 with TRBJ1-5, with D hard to call. Trimming cost V 2 bases and J 2 bases, with 7 bases left between them. The CDR3 is made up of 14 amino acids. Germline assignment: CDR1 KGHSH and CDR2 LQKENI. The CDR3 nucleotides are TGTGCCAGCTCACCAGAGGTAGGCAATCAGCCCCAGCATTTT. Translation gives CASSPEVGNQPQHF.